The sequence of this TCR beta chain was determined in a study of radiation and T cells in renal cell carcinoma. Overall study: Nephrectomy followed 15 Gy stereotactic body radiation by 4 weeks. Overall study findings and caveats: Top tumor clonotypes rose in blood 2 weeks post-radiation, then contracted.

Profiled with immunoSEQ multiplex PCR; TCRdb holds only in-frame clones, not every one. The table includes more than 150,000 clones, roughly 87% detected once. V dropped 2 bases and J dropped 1; count of bases not matched to a gene: 3. Germline lookup yields CDR1 SGHRS and CDR2 YFSETQ. This CDR3 has 15 residues. Time point of the sample: blood 2 weeks post-SBRT. The treatment is: 15 Gy SBRT to primary tumor, nephrectomy 4 weeks later. This renal cell carcinoma was of the clear cell type. A remark on this clone: The antigen is unknown.

V gene TRBV5-1 combines with J gene TRBJ2-3, with 8 bases aligning to TRBD2. The receptor was derived from a woman between 45 and 65 years old with renal cell carcinoma. The sequenced sample was blood, obtained from a patient whose treatment included radiotherapy and nephrectomy. CDR3 sequence reads: CASSFTAGGTDTQYF. In DNA form, the CDR3 reads TGCGCCAGCAGCTTTACAGCGGGGGGCACAGATACGCAGTATTTT. The entire variable domain, with the rest obtained from reference TRBV5-1 and TRBJ2-3, is as follows: KAGVTQTPRYLIKTRGQQVTLSCSPISGHRSVSWYQQTPGQGLQFLFEYFSETQRNKGNFPGRFSGRQFSNSRSEMNVSTLELGDSALYLCASSFTAGGTDTQYFGPGTRLTVL.